These 12 T cell receptor beta chains were all obtained from the same sample, sequenced in a study of T cells in localized non-small cell lung cancer. Here immunoSEQ multiplex PCR was the method, and the copy in TCRdb shows in-frame clones only, minus some. This table has tens of thousands of clones, approximately 90% appearing once. The specimen comprised peripheral blood, sampled before any cancer treatment. The receptors come from a man aged 35-75 years with stage I squamous cell lung carcinoma.

This chain links TRBV27 with TRBJ2-5; 10 bases are shared with TRBD2. The closer fit of TRBJ2-7 to the DNA end suggests the J call may be wrong. Germline V lookup: CDR1 MNHEY, CDR2 SMNVEV (reference sequence). The length of the CDR3 is 14 residues. CDR3: CASKTSGITYEQYF. CDR3 bases: TGTGCCAGCAAAACTAGCGGGATTACCTACGAGCAGTACTTC.

The chain joins TRBV5-4 to TRBJ2-7, with D tentatively TRBD1 (6 bases). The CDR3 length is 15 residues. Trimming took 2 bases from V and 0 from J, leaving 12 bases between them. CDR1 is SGHNT and CDR2 is YYREEE in the germline V gene (reference sequence). CDR3: CASSFGQPLSYEQYF. CDR3 bases: TGTGCCAGCAGCTTTGGACAGCCCCTCTCCTACGAGCAGTACTTC.

This chain connects TRBV19 to TRBJ2-7, with D perhaps given as TRBD1 or TRBD2 (6 bases each). The V gene's germline CDR1 is LNHDA and CDR2 SQIVND (reference sequence). CDR3 length: 15 residues. V lost 6 bases to trimming and J lost 7 bases, with 22 bases between them. The CDR3 DNA reads as TGTGCCAGTAGCCTTAATAACAGGGCTGCGGGGGAGCAGTACTTC. Encoded protein: CASSLNNRAAGEQYF.

The V call is TRBV30, the J call TRBJ2-3; the match to TRBD1 covers 11 bases. After removal of 2 bases from V and 6 bases from J, the junction contained 13 bases not matched to a gene. The CDR3 contains 17 residues. Germline assignment: CDR1 GTSNPN and CDR2 SVGIG (reference sequence). The CDR3 coding sequence is TGTGCCTGGAGTATCGGAGGCGGGACAGGGGGAGACGATACGCAGTATTTT. Translation: CAWSIGGGTGGDDTQYF.

V and J are TRBV5-6 and TRBJ2-3, with 9 bases that match TRBD2. Trimming took 5 bases from V and 5 from J; bases not matched to a gene: 12. Germline V gene sequence: CDR1 SGHDT, CDR2 YYEEEE. The CDR3 has 16 amino acids. The CDR3 coding sequence is TGTGCCAGCAGTCCGTGGGCGGGAGGGGTTAAAGATACGCAGTATTTT. It encodes CASSPWAGGVKDTQYF.

The chain uses TRBV28 and TRBJ2-3; D uncertain. Trimming took 3 bases from V and 2 from J, leaving 3 bases between them. The CDR3 spans 12 residues. In germline, CDR1 is MDHEN, CDR2 SYDVKM. The DNA of the CDR3 is TGTGCCAGCAGTTTGATCACAGATACGCAGTATTTT. This codes for CASSLITDTQYF.

The table lists this clone with a count of one. The CDR3 DNA reads TGTGCCAGTAGTATGGAGGCACAGGGCAGCTCCTACAATGAGCAGTTCTTC. Amino acids: CASSMEAQGSSYNEQFF. The chain employs TRBV19 and TRBJ2-1; D may be TRBD1 (6 bases). Germline lookup yields CDR1 LNHDA and CDR2 SQIVND (reference sequence). The CDR3 is 17 amino acids. V was cut by 3 bases and J by 0 bases, with 15 bases left in between.

CDR3 DNA: TGTGCCTGGAGTGTACGTAGGGTCCACAATGAGCAGTTCTTC. This encodes CAWSVRRVHNEQFF. The rearrangement joins TRBV30 to TRBJ2-1; D not certain. Germline values: CDR1 GTSNPN, CDR2 SVGIG (reference sequence). CDR3 length: 14 amino acids. V dropped 0 bases and J dropped 5 bases, with 11 bases sitting between them.

V gene TRBV7-2 combines with J gene TRBJ2-6; D gene ambiguous. V dropped 5 bases and J dropped 1 base, with 9 bases sitting between them. Germline V lookup: CDR1 SGHTA, CDR2 FQGNSA. The CDR3 contains 15 residues. CDR3 sequence: CASSQDTSGANVLTF. The CDR3 DNA sequence: TGTGCCAGCAGCCAAGACACGTCTGGGGCCAACGTCCTGACTTTC.

J is TRBJ1-1 and V is TRBV4-3, with D possibly being TRBD1 (5 bases). Looked up from germline, CDR1 is LGHNA and CDR2 is YSLEER. V dropped 4 bases and J dropped 1 base, with 13 bases sitting between them. The CDR3 contains 15 residues. The CDR3 region has the DNA TGCGCCAGCAGCCCCATTCCGGGACCGAACACTGAAGCTTTCTTT. Encoded protein: CASSPIPGPNTEAFF.

The chain couples TRBV5-4 to TRBJ2-5; possibly TRBD2 for D (6 bases). V was cut by 6 bases and J by 7 bases, with 13 bases left in between. This CDR3 spans 12 amino acids. Germline CDR1 SGHNT, CDR2 YYREEE (reference sequence). In DNA, the CDR3 is TGTGCCAGCAACTGGGACTGGGGGACCCAGTACTTC. It is translated as CASNWDWGTQYF.

The J gene is TRBJ1-3, the V gene TRBV2; a weak D match, TRBD1 (5 bases). Germline V gene sequence: CDR1 SNHLY, CDR2 FYNNEI. V was shortened by 7 bases and J by 4 bases, with 14 bases between the two germline ends. The CDR3 is 14 residues long. The CDR3 loop reads CASTVGEWGNTIYF. The CDR3 nucleotides are TGTGCCAGCACCGTGGGGGAGTGGGGAAACACCATATATTTT.